This T cell receptor (beta chain) was sequenced for a study of Ad26.COV2.S vaccination and SARS-CoV-2 variants. Study-level information: Within the COV1001 Ad26.COV2.S trial arm, the donor was enrolled.

As to treatment: 19 received Ad26.COV2.S at low or high dose, single or two shots; five or six received placebo; per-sample allocation not given. Specimen acquisition occurred on day 63 following the initial vaccine or placebo injection. In Boston, the donor was an adult between 18-55 years of age. Study findings and constraints: Total T cell responses were possibly underestimated by TCR breadth and depth analyses.

Sequenced by immunoSEQ multiplex PCR; TCRdb stores in-frame clones only, minus some. This table has roughly 320,000 clones, around 87% appearing once. Points on this clone: Its antigen remains unknown.

V dropped 6 bases and J dropped 4 bases, with 15 bases sitting between them. CDR3 length: 14 amino acids. Germline V gives CDR1 SNHLY, CDR2 FYNNEI. V usage is TRBV2 and J usage is TRBJ1-2; D is undetermined. The source material was peripheral blood, sampled in a trial of Ad26.COV2.S vaccine versus placebo. The clonotype comes from a person between 18 and 65 years old who received the Ad26.COV2.S COVID-19 vaccine or a placebo. The CDR3: CASRASAGGYGYTF. The DNA for the CDR3 is TGTGCCAGCAGGGCCTCGGCTGGTGGCTATGGCTACACCTTC.